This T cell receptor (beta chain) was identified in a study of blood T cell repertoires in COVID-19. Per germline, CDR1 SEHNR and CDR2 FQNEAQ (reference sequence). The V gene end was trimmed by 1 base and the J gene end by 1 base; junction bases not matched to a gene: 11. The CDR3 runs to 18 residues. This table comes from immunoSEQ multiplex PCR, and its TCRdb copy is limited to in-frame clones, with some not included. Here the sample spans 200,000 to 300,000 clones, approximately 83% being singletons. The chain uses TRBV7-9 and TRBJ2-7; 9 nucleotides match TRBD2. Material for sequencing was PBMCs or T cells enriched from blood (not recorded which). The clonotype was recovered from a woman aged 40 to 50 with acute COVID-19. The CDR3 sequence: CASSLGPPSGIYSYEQYF. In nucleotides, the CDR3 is TGTGCCAGCAGCTTAGGTCCCCCTAGCGGGATTTATTCCTACGAGCAGTACTTC.